This T cell receptor beta chain was found in a study of T cell responses to AZD1222 COVID-19 vaccine. With 2 bases removed from V and 1 base from J, the gap between germline ends came to 5 bases. Per the germline V gene, CDR1 is KGHSH and CDR2 is LQKENI. This CDR3 is 13 amino acids long. Overall study findings and caveats: Without day 14 samples, only post-peak T cell repertoires were studied. Among those given AZD1222, only five or six were seropositive at baseline. Two AZD1222 doses significantly raised spike-specific TCR breadth and depth over controls.

TCRdb keeps only in-frame clones here, not all; method: immunoSEQ multiplex PCR. The sample consists of fewer than 85,000 clones, around 86% of them appearing once. About this clone: Its antigen remains unidentified.

Sequenced here: peripheral blood, sampled 28 days after the second AZD1222 dose. The origin of this receptor is an adult who received the AZD1222 COVID-19 vaccine. The chain uses TRBV18 and TRBJ1-1; D unresolved. The CDR3 reads CASSPMANTEAFF. CDR3 in DNA: TGTGCCAGCTCACCAATGGCGAACACTGAAGCTTTCTTT.